The 29 T cell receptor beta chains below all came from one sample that was sequenced in a study of T-cell reconstitution after alpha-beta-depleted transplantation in children. Preparation of the TCRbeta library was carried out with unique molecular identifiers. TCRdb called the PCR reads again in MiXCR, with one record for every CDR3 protein. The profile shows around 200,000 distinct CDR3 sequences, about 9.5% of them singletons. The specimen comprised PBMCs from the stem cell graft donor, sampled from the stem cell graft. These receptor sequences come from a human donor who donated a stem cell graft to a child with acute lymphoblastic leukemia.

The table lists this clonotype with many counts. The chain joins TRBV5-1 to TRBJ2-4; D is unresolved. This CDR3 spans 20 amino acids. V shed 0 bases and J shed 0 bases, with 22 bases lying between them. CDR1 and CDR2 (germline): SGHRS, YFSETQ. Here the CDR3 DNA reads TGCGCCAGCAGCTTGGGTCCGGATGGACGACCATCCTTAGCCAAAAACATTCAGTACTTC. This translates into CASSLGPDGRPSLAKNIQYF.

This clonotype was seen repeatedly, ten times or more. This rearrangement joins TRBV7-2 to TRBJ1-5; D gene unclear. This CDR3 spans 16 amino acids. Trimming took 3 bases from V and 9 from J, leaving 21 bases between them. Germline-derived CDR1 and CDR2 are SGHTA and FQGNSA. In DNA form, the CDR3 reads TGTGCCAGCAGCTTGTCGCTCCGCGCGGCCCTTGGGCCCCAGCATTTT. It encodes CASSLSLRAALGPQHF.

V is TRBV12-3 or TRBV12-4 and J is TRBJ1-2; no firm D call. Trimming pared 1 base from V and 2 bases from J, leaving 17 bases between. CDR3 length: 17 residues. CDR3 in DNA: TGTGCCAGCAGTTTAGAATTGGGCGGGAAGGTCAACTATGGCTACACCTTC. Translated, it gives CASSLELGGKVNYGYTF.

This clonotype occurred a few times. The chain employs TRBV4-1 and TRBJ1-1; D is unclear. This CDR3 spans 14 amino acids. Trimming shortened V by 0 bases and J by 2 bases, and 7 bases separated the two germline ends. CDR1 is MGHRA, CDR2 YSYEKL, per germline. CDR3: CASSQDDYNTEAFF. The CDR3, as DNA: TGCGCCAGCAGCCAAGATGACTACAACACTGAAGCTTTCTTT.

As regards this clonotype: Mismatch with germline at one junction end may stem from a read error. CDR3 residues: CASSLYRGGEELSF. The CDR3 bases are TGTGCCAGCAGTTTATACAGGGGGGGTGAGGAGCTGTCTTTT. The rearrangement uses TRBV27 and TRBJ2-2; perhaps TRBD1 as D (8 bases). The CDR3 extends over 14 amino acids. Germline CDR1 and CDR2: MNHEY and SMNVEV (reference sequence).

CDR3 amino acids: CAWSGRGTDNGYTF. The CDR3 DNA follows: TGTGCCTGGAGTGGACGCGGGACAGACAATGGCTACACCTTC. The V call is TRBV30, the J call TRBJ1-2; 7 bases agree with TRBD1. CDR3 length: 14 amino acids. V lost 1 base, J lost 6 bases, and 8 bases stayed unmatched. Germline assignment: CDR1 GTSNPN and CDR2 SVGIG (reference sequence).

The V call is TRBV11-2, the J call TRBJ1-4; D unresolved. V lost 3 bases to trimming and J lost 8 bases, with 13 bases between them. Germline CDR1 is SGHAT and CDR2 is FQNNGV. This CDR3 region has 14 residues. This CDR3 is CASSLAGLGEKLFF. The DNA for the CDR3 is TGTGCCAGCAGCTTGGCTGGGCTCGGGGAAAAACTGTTTTTT.

This clonotype was detected a few times. V is TRBV20-1 and J is TRBJ2-3, with 9 bases that match TRBD1. V lost 5 bases, J lost 4 bases, and 7 bases stayed unmatched. The CDR3 consists of 14 residues. Per the germline V gene, CDR1 is DFQATT and CDR2 is SNEGSKA (reference sequence). CDR3 nucleotide sequence: TGCAGTGCTTTAAGGACAGGGGATGCAGATACGCAGTATTTT. Encoded protein: CSALRTGDADTQYF.

This clonotype was found many times. V gene TRBV29-1 combines with J gene TRBJ2-5, with 9 nucleotides matching TRBD1. The trim removed 5 bases at V and 4 bases at J, leaving 8 bases unmatched. The CDR3 has 14 residues. Germline V gives CDR1 SQVTM, CDR2 ANQGSEA. CDR3 in DNA: TGCAGCGTTCTACAGGGGGCGCGGCGAGAGACCCAGTACTTC. It encodes CSVLQGARRETQYF. Full variable domain (outside the CDR3, taken from reference TRBV29-1 and TRBJ2-5): SAVISQKPSRDICQRGTSLTIQCQVDSQVTMMFWYRQQPGQSLTLIATANQGSEATYESGFVIDKFPISRPNLTFSTLTVSNMSPEDSSIYLCSVLQGARRETQYFGPGTRLLVL.

The J gene is TRBJ1-6, the V gene TRBV10-3, with D perhaps matching TRBD1 (5 bases). There are 16 residues in the CDR3. Germline lookup yields CDR1 ENHRY and CDR2 SYGVKD. V was clipped by 0 bases and J by 7 bases, with 13 bases between them. For the CDR3, the DNA is TGTGCCATCAGTGAGTCTATATTTGACAGAAATTCACCCCTCCACTTT. Amino acids: CAISESIFDRNSPLHF.

The V gene is TRBV15, the J gene TRBJ1-3; TRBD1 matches at 8 bases. After removal of 5 bases from V and 1 base from J, the junction contained 10 bases not matched to a gene. The CDR3 is 17 amino acids. CDR1 LNHNV and CDR2 YYDKDF come from the germline V gene (reference sequence). The CDR3 DNA reads TGTGCCACCAGCTTATCTCAGGGGGCCAGGTCTGGAAACACCATATATTTT. This encodes CATSLSQGARSGNTIYF.

The chain carries TRBV24-1 and TRBJ2-1, with D possibly being TRBD2 (6 bases). Germline loops: CDR1 KGHDR, CDR2 SFDVKD. Trimming stripped 5 bases from V and 7 bases from J, with 14 bases between. The CDR3 is made up of 14 amino acids. CDR3 DNA: TGTGCCACCAGTGGGGGGGATTACAAGAATGAGCAGTTCTTC. Amino acids: CATSGGDYKNEQFF.

The chain has TRBV11-2 and TRBJ2-3; possibly TRBD1 for D (6 bases). The CDR3 is made up of 19 amino acids. V was cut by 5 bases and J by 0 bases, with 24 bases left in between. The germline CDR1 and CDR2 sequences are SGHAT and FQNNGV. The CDR3 DNA follows: TGTGCCAGCAGCGGACGGACAGAAGCGCACAGACCTAGCACAGATACGCAGTATTTT. This sequence encodes CASSGRTEAHRPSTDTQYF. The variable domain in full, completed from reference TRBV11-2 and TRBJ2-3, reads EAGVAQSPRYKIIEKRQSVAFWCNPISGHATLYWYQQILGQGPKLLIQFQNNGVVDDSQLPKDRFSAERLKGVDSTLKIQPAKLEDSAVYLCASSGRTEAHRPSTDTQYFGPGTRLTVL.

This clonotype has at least ten counts. The chain uses TRBV5-1 and TRBJ2-3; 9 nucleotides agree with TRBD2. V dropped 0 bases and J dropped 2; count of bases not matched to a gene: 7. The CDR3 consists of 17 residues. The V gene's germline CDR1 is SGHRS and CDR2 YFSETQ. CDR3 protein: CASSLASSGAYTDTQYF. DNA for the CDR3: TGCGCCAGCAGCTTGGCGTCTAGCGGGGCGTACACAGATACGCAGTATTTT. The whole variable domain, remainder taken from reference TRBV5-1 and TRBJ2-3, is KAGVTQTPRYLIKTRGQQVTLSCSPISGHRSVSWYQQTPGQGLQFLFEYFSETQRNKGNFPGRFSGRQFSNSRSEMNVSTLELGDSALYLCASSLASSGAYTDTQYFGPGTRLTVL.

In its sample, this clonotype was seen a few times. CDR3 sequence reads: CTTNDQWAEYYEQYF. CDR3 sequence (DNA): TGTACCACCAATGACCAGTGGGCAGAATACTACGAGCAGTACTTC. The rearrangement uses TRBV12-3 or TRBV12-4 and TRBJ2-7; D gene unclear. This CDR3 is 15 amino acids long.

The rearrangement links TRBV20-1 to TRBJ1-6, with TRBD1 matching over 7 bases. The V gene's germline CDR1 is DFQATT and CDR2 SNEGSKA (reference sequence). Germline trimming cut 0 bases from V and 7 bases from J; bases unmatched to any gene: 6. The CDR3 runs to 15 residues. CDR3: CSARDFRDRNSPLHF. CDR3 nucleotides: TGCAGTGCTAGAGACTTCCGGGACAGAAATTCACCCCTCCACTTT.

Ten or more counts support this clonotype. V gene TRBV5-1 combines with J gene TRBJ1-2; D is undetermined. Germline-derived CDR1 and CDR2 are SGHRS and YFSETQ. V was pared by 7 bases and J by 4 bases, with 14 bases between. The CDR3 totals 13 residues. The CDR3 DNA is TGCGCCAGCGCGGAGGGTGAGGGCTATGGCTACACCTTC. Protein product: CASAEGEGYGYTF.

A word on this clonotype: The junction shows a germline mismatch at one end, possibly a read error. The V and J genes are TRBV29-1 and TRBJ1-1; perhaps TRBD1 as D (5 bases). The CDR3 sequence is 13 residues long. CDR1 and CDR2 (germline): SQVTM, ANQGSEA. DNA for the CDR3: TGCAGCGTTTCCGTGGGACCAGTCACTGAATCTTTCTTT. Translating gives CSVSVGPVTESFF.

This clonotype qualifies as medium-sized. The chain combines TRBV5-5 with TRBJ1-1; no clear D gene. Germline V gives CDR1 SGHKS, CDR2 YYEKEE (reference sequence). Trimming removed 4 bases at V and 5 bases at J, with 12 bases between. The CDR3 has 13 amino acids. The CDR3 loop is CASSRHLPTEAFF. As DNA, the CDR3 is TGTGCCAGCAGCCGCCATCTACCAACTGAAGCTTTCTTT.

There are a few counts of this clonotype. The chain recombines TRBV27 with TRBJ2-7; 8 bases agree with TRBD1. The junction had 12 bases not matched to a gene; V was cut back by 5 bases and J by 3 bases. Per the germline V gene, CDR1 is MNHEY and CDR2 is SMNVEV (reference sequence). The CDR3 has 16 residues. CDR3 in DNA: TGTGCCAGCAGTATTGGGGCCGGGACAGGCGTCTACGAGCAGTACTTC. Translated: CASSIGAGTGVYEQYF.

This clonotype was recorded at least ten times. V and J are TRBV12-3 or TRBV12-4 and TRBJ1-3; D is unclear. CDR3 length equals 13 residues. The V end lost 0 bases, the J end lost 4 bases, and 4 bases lay between the germline ends. CDR3 protein: CASSLAAGNTIYF. The CDR3 bases are TGTGCCAGCAGTTTAGCCGCCGGAAACACCATATATTTT.

This clonotype was counted ten times or more. The chain uses TRBV20-1 and TRBJ2-3; D possibly uses TRBD1 or TRBD2 (5 bases each). The CDR3 is made up of 14 amino acids. Germline values: CDR1 DFQATT, CDR2 SNEGSKA (reference sequence). V was pared by 5 bases and J by 1 base, with 13 bases between. As DNA, the CDR3 is TGCAGTGCTTGGGACGCAGAAGGCACAGATACGCAGTATTTT. It yields the protein CSAWDAEGTDTQYF.

Ten or more counts support this clonotype. This chain connects TRBV12-3 or TRBV12-4 to TRBJ1-2; possibly TRBD1 for D (5 bases). The ends were cut back, 5 bases at V and 5 bases at J, with 12 bases in the middle. This CDR3 is built from 13 residues. The CDR3 region is CASSPRGGYGYTF. The CDR3 DNA is TGTGCCAGCAGTCCACGTGGGGGGTATGGCTACACCTTC.

The table lists this clonotype with many counts. J is TRBJ2-5 and V is TRBV7-6; perhaps D is TRBD1 or TRBD2 (5 bases each). The CDR3 covers 17 residues. The V and J ends lost 4 bases and 4 bases respectively, with 22 bases between them. The V gene's germline CDR1 is SGHVS and CDR2 FNYEAQ. CDR3 loop: CASSSDTRGSGLETQYF. The CDR3 region has the DNA TGTGCCAGCAGCTCAGACACTCGGGGCTCCGGGTTAGAGACCCAGTACTTC.

This clonotype was counted many times. The chain recombines TRBV12-3 or TRBV12-4 with TRBJ2-7; D is tentatively TRBD1 or TRBD2 (5 bases each). V lost 11 bases, J lost 1 base, and 18 bases lay in between. The CDR3 consists of 14 residues. In DNA, the CDR3 is TGTGCCTGTCAAGCCGGGACCGAATCCTACGAGCAGTACTTC. Amino acids: CACQAGTESYEQYF.

At least ten counts were recorded for this clonotype. The chain couples TRBV12-3 or TRBV12-4 to TRBJ1-1; weak D call: TRBD1 (6 bases). Trimming stripped 3 bases from V and 8 bases from J, with 13 bases between. The CDR3 consists of 13 residues. The CDR3 DNA reads as TGTGCCAGCAGTTTTGGAAACGACAGGGAAGCTTTCTTT. Translating it yields CASSFGNDREAFF.

A few counts support this clonotype. This chain uses TRBV5-1 with TRBJ2-1, with 11 bases that match TRBD2. Unmatched junction bases numbered 15, after V lost 4 bases and J lost 9 bases. The CDR3 has 17 residues. Germline CDR1 is SGHRS and CDR2 is YFSETQ. CDR3: CASSEALLAGAHSEQFF. As DNA, the CDR3 is TGCGCCAGCAGCGAAGCCTTACTAGCGGGGGCCCACAGTGAGCAGTTCTTC.

This clonotype occurred many times. This chain links TRBV12-3 or TRBV12-4 with TRBJ1-1; perhaps TRBD1 as D (6 bases). V lost 3 bases, J lost 13 bases, and 21 bases lay in between. The CDR3 is 14 residues long. CDR3 region: CASSFGSRDIPNFF. The CDR3 DNA follows: TGTGCCAGCAGTTTCGGGAGCCGGGACATCCCCAATTTCTTT.

This clonotype was seen a few times. The chain uses TRBV7-6 and TRBJ2-7, with 7 bases matching TRBD1. This CDR3 has 15 residues. V was pared by 1 base and J by 5 bases, with 8 bases of the junction left unmatched. Germline-derived CDR1 and CDR2 are SGHVS and FNYEAQ. CDR3 sequence (DNA): TGTGCCAGCAGCTTAGAGGGGGCAGGGATTGACGAGCAGTACTTC. Encoded protein: CASSLEGAGIDEQYF.